Each of the 18 T cell receptor beta chains below was sequenced from the same sample in a study of T cell responses to AZD1222 COVID-19 vaccine. Assay: immunoSEQ multiplex PCR; the TCRdb copy retains only in-frame clones and omits some. The sample has over 70,000 clones; about 90% are singletons. The material was peripheral blood, obtained on day 0 of MenACWY control vaccination. The receptors derive from an adult in good health.

The V gene is TRBV7-9, the J gene TRBJ1-4; 9 nucleotides match TRBD1. Per germline, CDR1 SEHNR and CDR2 FQNEAQ (reference sequence). The CDR3 has 14 residues. Germline trimming cut 5 bases from V and 5 bases from J; bases unmatched to any gene: 3. CDR3 bases: TGTGCCAGCAGCCAGGACAGGGGAAATGAAAAACTGTTTTTT. Amino acid sequence: CASSQDRGNEKLFF.

The V gene is TRBV11-2, the J gene TRBJ2-3; perhaps TRBD2 as D (5 bases). Germline CDR1 is SGHAT and CDR2 is FQNNGV. The CDR3 contains 17 residues. V was trimmed by 0 bases and J by 2 bases, leaving 15 bases between them. In nucleotides, the CDR3 is TGTGCCAGCAGCTTAGAAGTTTCGGCTAGCCTCACAGATACGCAGTATTTT. Protein product: CASSLEVSASLTDTQYF.

This CDR3 reads CASSIVSGTGGRDTQYF. In DNA form, the CDR3 reads TGTGCCAGTAGTATAGTCTCCGGGACAGGGGGCAGAGATACGCAGTATTTT. The chain couples TRBV19 to TRBJ2-3; 12 nucleotides match TRBD1. Trimming at V came to 1 base and at J to 5 bases, leaving 7 bases not matched to a gene. The CDR3 runs to 17 residues. CDR1 is LNHDA, CDR2 SQIVND, per germline (reference sequence). Based on the CDR3 plus reference TRBV19 and TRBJ2-3, the full variable domain is DGGITQSPKYLFRKEGQNVTLSCEQNLNHDAMYWYRQDPGQGLRLIYYSQIVNDFQKGDIAEGYSVSREKKESFPLTVTSAQKNPTAFYLCASSIVSGTGGRDTQYFGPGTRLTVL.

The chain carries TRBV9 and TRBJ1-3, with TRBD1 matching 9 bases. J gave up 1 base and V 6 bases, and 8 bases lay outside the gene matches. Per the germline V gene, CDR1 is SGDLS and CDR2 is YYNGEE. The CDR3 covers 16 residues. The CDR3 loop reads CASTPGQGRSGNTIYF. CDR3 nucleotide sequence: TGTGCCAGCACCCCGGGACAGGGTCGGTCTGGAAACACCATATATTTT.

The chain employs TRBV4-3 and TRBJ1-1; perhaps TRBD1 as D (5 bases). Germline CDR1 is LGHNA and CDR2 is YSLEER. The V and J ends lost 2 bases and 6 bases respectively, with 7 bases between them. The CDR3 length is 12 residues. CDR3 loop: CASSQRGAEAFF. DNA of the CDR3: TGCGCCAGCAGCCAAAGGGGTGCTGAAGCTTTCTTT.

The chain links TRBV9 to TRBJ1-1; D possibly corresponds to TRBD1 (6 bases). V dropped 4 bases and J dropped 1 base, with 17 bases sitting between them. The CDR3 has 16 amino acids. Germline CDR1 reads SGDLS; CDR2 reads YYNGEE. The CDR3 loop reads CASSLRATGANTEAFF. The CDR3 coding sequence is TGTGCCAGCAGCCTCAGGGCGACAGGAGCGAACACTGAAGCTTTCTTT.

The V gene is TRBV6-5, the J gene TRBJ1-3; D is possibly TRBD1 (6 bases). This CDR3 is 14 amino acids long. The germline V gene encodes CDR1 MNHEY and CDR2 SVGAGI. Trimming shortened V by 6 bases and J by 4 bases, and 13 bases separated the two germline ends. CDR3 protein: CASRGGRSGNTIYF. The CDR3 nucleotides are TGTGCCAGCAGAGGGGGACGGTCCGGAAACACCATATATTTT.

CDR3 amino acids: CASSLGELSYNEQFF. The CDR3 DNA reads as TGTGCCAGCAGCCTCGGGGAACTCTCCTACAATGAGCAGTTCTTC. The chain uses TRBV7-2 and TRBJ2-1; tentative D call: TRBD2 (5 bases). Trimming took 5 bases from V and 0 from J, leaving 11 bases between them. This CDR3 spans 15 amino acids. In germline, CDR1 is SGHTA, CDR2 FQGNSA.

The chain links TRBV3-1 (or the pseudogene TRBV3-2) to TRBJ2-2; possible D gene TRBD1, 5 bases. The CDR3 extends over 20 amino acids. Trimming cost V 1 base and J 4 bases, with 25 bases left between them. Per germline, CDR1 LGHDT and CDR2 YNNKEL (reference sequence). The CDR3 sequence: CASSQAERQPARWGTGELFF. In DNA form, the CDR3 reads TGTGCCAGCAGCCAAGCCGAGAGACAGCCGGCTCGGTGGGGCACCGGGGAGCTGTTTTTT.

This chain joins TRBV2 and TRBJ1-5; D unclear. From germline, CDR1 is SNHLY and CDR2 FYNNEI. V lost 6 bases to trimming and J lost 7 bases, with 19 bases between them. The CDR3 is 15 residues long. The chain's CDR3 is CASRDTRLGKQPQHF. CDR3 nucleotide sequence: TGTGCCAGCAGGGATACACGATTAGGGAAGCAGCCCCAGCATTTT.

The chain recombines TRBV5-4 with TRBJ2-2; maybe TRBD2 (5 bases). Germline CDR1 SGHNT, CDR2 YYREEE (reference sequence). V dropped 0 bases and J dropped 1 base, with 13 bases sitting between them. The CDR3 is made up of 17 amino acids. CDR3 in amino acids: CASSLGTGKLNTGELFF. In DNA, the CDR3 is TGTGCCAGCAGCTTGGGAACGGGAAAGCTGAACACCGGGGAGCTGTTTTTT. The whole variable domain, remainder taken from reference TRBV5-4 and TRBJ2-2, is ETGVTQSPTHLIKTRGQQVTLRCSSQSGHNTVSWYQQALGQGPQFIFQYYREEENGRGNFPPRFSGLQFPNYSSELNVNALELDDSALYLCASSLGTGKLNTGELFFGEGSRLTVL.

The rearrangement uses TRBV3-1 (or the pseudogene TRBV3-2) and TRBJ1-1, with TRBD1 matching 11 bases. CDR3 size: 14 residues. Germline assignment: CDR1 LGHDT and CDR2 YNNKEL (reference sequence). The V gene end was trimmed by 5 bases and the J gene end by 5 bases; junction bases not matched to a gene: 4. CDR3 bases: TGTGCCAGCAGCAAAGGACAGGGGGCAACTGAAGCTTTCTTT. Amino acid sequence: CASSKGQGATEAFF.

V usage is TRBV6-1 and J usage is TRBJ2-7; 7 bases agree with TRBD2. This CDR3 has 15 amino acids. The J segment lost 1 base and the V segment lost 3 bases, leaving 6 bases of the junction unmatched. From germline, CDR1 is MNHNS and CDR2 SASEGT. The CDR3 bases are TGTGCCAGCAGTGAGGGAGGGGTAGGATCCTACGAGCAGTACTTC. It specifies CASSEGGVGSYEQYF.

The chain couples TRBV9 to TRBJ1-1; the D is unclear. V lost 0 bases and J 6 bases, leaving 9 bases between the germline ends. The CDR3 runs to 13 residues. Per germline, CDR1 SGDLS and CDR2 YYNGEE. CDR3 protein: CASSVEWSAEAFF. The CDR3 DNA is TGTGCCAGCAGCGTAGAATGGAGCGCTGAAGCTTTCTTT.

Remarks on this clone: This sequence may be a read error, since a much larger clone differs from it by one base. The V and J genes are TRBV6-5 and TRBJ2-7; TRBD1 matches at 7 bases. Per germline, CDR1 MNHEY and CDR2 SVGAGI. V dropped 6 bases and J dropped 0; count of bases not matched to a gene: 2. The CDR3 runs 13 residues. The CDR3 loop is CASSHRGSYEQYF. CDR3 DNA sequence: TGTGCCAGCAGCCACAGGGGCTCCTACGAGCAGTACTTC.

This clone was detected only once. The CDR3, as DNA: TGTGCCAGCAGTGACAAGCAAATCACCGGGGAGCTGTTTTTT. This gives the protein CASSDKQITGELFF. V usage is TRBV6-1 and J usage is TRBJ2-2; D remains ambiguous. CDR1 is MNHNS, CDR2 SASEGT, per germline. The CDR3 contains 14 residues. The germline V and J ends were trimmed by 3 bases and 4 bases, with 9 bases remaining between them.

The chain combines TRBV5-6 with TRBJ1-4; no firm D call. CDR3 size: 15 residues. V gave up 3 bases and J gave up 5 bases, with 14 bases separating them. CDR1 and CDR2 from the germline V gene are SGHDT and YYEEEE. The DNA of the CDR3 is TGTGCCAGCAGCTCCAGCAGGTTGACGAATGAAAAACTGTTTTTT. It translates to CASSSSRLTNEKLFF.

The V gene is TRBV5-5, the J gene TRBJ1-5; possibly TRBD1 for D (6 bases). Germline CDR1 SGHKS, CDR2 YYEKEE (reference sequence). V lost 0 bases and J lost 1, with 11 bases in between. This CDR3 contains 16 residues. The CDR3 is CASSLDPGASNQPQHF. Written as DNA, the CDR3 is TGTGCCAGCAGCTTGGATCCAGGGGCGAGCAATCAGCCCCAGCATTTT.